This entry lists 15 T cell receptor beta chains sequenced from one sample in a study of T cells in Graves' hyperthyroidism and ophthalmopathy. TCR beta CDR3 region amplification was performed from RNA transcripts. The HTBI primer set was used in a first-round RT-PCR of the TCR CDR3. TCRdb reanalysed the multiplex PCR reads using MiXCR and keeps one entry per CDR3 protein. The profile shows around 690,000 distinct CDR3 sequences, approximately 15% of them singletons. Sequencing was performed on blood. The origin of the receptors is a man aged 50 or older with Graves' hyperthyroidism.

The table lists this clonotype with a few counts. The chain carries TRBV3-1 and TRBJ2-3; 11 nucleotides match TRBD2. The CDR3 covers 15 residues. Germline trimming cut 4 bases from V and 2 bases from J; bases unmatched to any gene: 2. CDR1 and CDR2 from the germline V gene are LGHDT and YNNKEL (reference sequence). In nucleotides, the CDR3 is TGTGCCAGCAGCCCGACTAGCGGGAACACAGATACGCAGTATTTT. Its translation: CASSPTSGNTDTQYF.

This clonotype was found many times. V gene TRBV6-5 combines with J gene TRBJ1-4, with TRBD1 identical over 10 bases. Germline loops: CDR1 MNHEY, CDR2 SVGAGI. This CDR3 has 16 residues. The trim removed 0 bases at V and 7 bases at J, leaving 5 bases unmatched. CDR3 coding DNA: TGTGCCAGCAGTTACTCGACAGGGGGCGTAAGTGAAAAACTGTTTTTT. Residues: CASSYSTGGVSEKLFF.

The chain links TRBV25-1 to TRBJ2-3; 7 bases match TRBD1. After removal of 6 bases from V and 0 bases from J, the junction contained 3 bases not matched to a gene. CDR3 size: 14 residues. The germline gives CDR1 MGHDK, CDR2 SYGVNS. In nucleotides, the CDR3 is TGTGCCAGCAGGTGGACAGGCAGCACAGATACGCAGTATTTT. Residues: CASRWTGSTDTQYF.

This clonotype was observed at least ten times. The V and J genes are TRBV28 and TRBJ2-3; D is ambiguous. The CDR3 has 15 residues. The V gene's germline CDR1 is MDHEN and CDR2 SYDVKM. V shed 3 bases and J shed 6 bases, with 16 bases lying between them. CDR3 residues: CASSLGKANMDTQYF. DNA for the CDR3: TGTGCCAGCAGTTTGGGAAAGGCTAATATGGATACGCAGTATTTT.

The rearrangement links TRBV29-1 to TRBJ2-7, with 7 bases lining up with TRBD2. The germline V gene has CDR1 SQVTM and CDR2 ANQGSEA. The CDR3 runs to 11 residues. J gave up 2 bases and V 6 bases, and 1 base lay outside the gene matches. CDR3 amino acids: CSVGTTYEQYF. The CDR3 DNA reads TGCAGCGTCGGGACTACCTACGAGCAGTACTTC.

The chain combines TRBV9 with TRBJ2-3; 8 nucleotides agree with TRBD2. V gave up 5 bases and J gave up 6 bases; unmatched junction bases: 14. The CDR3 totals 16 residues. CDR1 SGDLS and CDR2 YYNGEE come from the germline V gene. CDR3 in amino acids: CASSFVVGLDDDTQYF. The CDR3 DNA sequence: TGTGCCAGCAGTTTCGTAGTGGGACTAGATGACGATACGCAGTATTTT. Full variable domain (outside the CDR3, taken from reference TRBV9 and TRBJ2-3): DSGVTQTPKHLITATGQRVTLRCSPRSGDLSVYWYQQSLDQGLQFLIQYYNGEERAKGNILERFSAQQFPDLHSELNLSSLELGDSALYFCASSFVVGLDDDTQYFGPGTRLTVL.

This clonotype showed up just a few times. The rearrangement joins TRBV27 to TRBJ2-5; perhaps TRBD2 as D (5 bases). The ends were cut back, 3 bases at V and 3 bases at J, with 8 bases in the middle. The CDR3 is made up of 13 amino acids. The germline V gene has CDR1 MNHEY and CDR2 SMNVEV (reference sequence). CDR3 in amino acids: CASSFLAEETQYF. CDR3 DNA: TGTGCCAGCAGTTTTCTAGCAGAAGAGACCCAGTACTTC.

The table lists this clonotype with a few counts. This rearrangement joins TRBV7-3 to TRBJ1-6; no clear D. The CDR3 length is 14 residues. Germline-derived CDR1 and CDR2 are SGHTA and FQGTGA. The germline V and J ends were trimmed by 6 bases and 4 bases, with 10 bases remaining between them. CDR3 in DNA: TGTGCCAGCAGGGACCCGGATTATAATTCACCCCTCCACTTT. As protein: CASRDPDYNSPLHF.

The chain joins TRBV13 to TRBJ1-5, with D possibly matching TRBD1 (5 bases). The germline V gene has CDR1 PRHDT and CDR2 FYEKMQ (reference sequence). This CDR3 has 14 residues. Trimming cost V 4 bases and J 0 bases, with 7 bases left between them. The CDR3: CASSSGYSNQPQHF. In DNA form, the CDR3 reads TGTGCCAGCAGCTCAGGGTATAGCAATCAGCCCCAGCATTTT.

The CDR3 DNA is TGCGCCAGCAGCCAAGATCGTGTTCGGGATTCACCCCTCCACTTT. This gives the protein CASSQDRVRDSPLHF. The chain employs TRBV4-3 and TRBJ1-6; D is unclear. The CDR3 is 15 amino acids. V lost 0 bases and J 8 bases, leaving 11 bases between the germline ends. Germline assignment: CDR1 LGHNA and CDR2 YSLEER.

The CDR3 loop reads CASSSREAYYNEQFF. The CDR3 nucleotides are TGTGCCAGCAGTTCGCGGGAGGCCTACTACAATGAGCAGTTCTTC. The gene calls are TRBV27 and TRBJ2-1; TRBD2 matches 8 bases. The CDR3 length is 15 residues. Germline loops: CDR1 MNHEY, CDR2 SMNVEV (reference sequence). Losses at the gene ends were 4 bases for V and 3 bases for J; bases not matched to a gene: 5.

The chain is built from TRBV29-1 and TRBJ2-7, with a possible D match to TRBD2 (5 bases). Trimming took off 3 bases at V and 2 bases at J, with 11 bases between the two ends. Germline CDR1 is SQVTM and CDR2 is ANQGSEA. The CDR3 spans 13 residues. This CDR3 is CSVDGSSTYEQYF. The CDR3 DNA sequence: TGCAGCGTTGATGGGAGCAGTACCTACGAGCAGTACTTC.

This clonotype was seen at least ten times. The chain joins TRBV6-2 or TRBV6-3 to TRBJ2-3; 9 positions agree with TRBD2. J was trimmed by 5 bases and V by 7 bases; bases with no gene match: 19. Germline assignment: CDR1 MNHEY and CDR2 SVGEGT. This CDR3 has 18 residues. CDR3 protein: CASTQQRGLAGFRDTQYF. Here the CDR3 DNA reads TGTGCCAGCACTCAACAACGGGGGCTAGCGGGGTTCAGAGATACGCAGTATTTT.

There are many counts of this clonotype. The chain employs TRBV2 and TRBJ2-7; possibly TRBD2 for D (6 bases). Between the trimmed V and J ends, which lost 7 bases and 4 bases, there was a span of 20 bases. There are 15 residues in the CDR3. Looked up from germline, CDR1 is SNHLY and CDR2 is FYNNEI. This CDR3 reads CASTGGRSSTYEQYF. As DNA, the CDR3 is TGTGCCAGCACCGGAGGGAGGAGCTCTACTTACGAGCAGTACTTC.

This clonotype occurred many times. The J gene is TRBJ2-1, the V gene TRBV27; 15 positions agree with TRBD2. Germline assignment: CDR1 MNHEY and CDR2 SMNVEV (reference sequence). CDR3 size: 20 residues. J was trimmed by 4 bases and V by 2 bases; bases with no gene match: 12. The CDR3 spells CASSLDAAGTSGRIYNEQFF. In nucleotides, the CDR3 is TGTGCCAGCAGTTTAGACGCTGCTGGGACTAGCGGGAGGATTTACAATGAGCAGTTCTTC.